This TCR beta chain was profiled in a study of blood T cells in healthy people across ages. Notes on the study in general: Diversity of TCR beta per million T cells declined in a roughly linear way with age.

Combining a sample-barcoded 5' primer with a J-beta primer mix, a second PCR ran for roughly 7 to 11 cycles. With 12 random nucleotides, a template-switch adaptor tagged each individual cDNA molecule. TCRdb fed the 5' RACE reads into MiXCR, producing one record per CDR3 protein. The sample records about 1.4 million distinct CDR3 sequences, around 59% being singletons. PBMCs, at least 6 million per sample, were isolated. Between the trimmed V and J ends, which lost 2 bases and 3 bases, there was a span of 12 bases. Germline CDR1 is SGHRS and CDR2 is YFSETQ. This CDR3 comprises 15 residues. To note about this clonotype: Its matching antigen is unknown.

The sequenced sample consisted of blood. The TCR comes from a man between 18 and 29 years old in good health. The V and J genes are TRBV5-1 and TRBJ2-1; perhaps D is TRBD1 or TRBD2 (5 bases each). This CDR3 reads CASSFRDGHYNEQFF. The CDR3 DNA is TGCGCCAGCAGCTTCCGGGACGGCCACTACAATGAGCAGTTCTTC.